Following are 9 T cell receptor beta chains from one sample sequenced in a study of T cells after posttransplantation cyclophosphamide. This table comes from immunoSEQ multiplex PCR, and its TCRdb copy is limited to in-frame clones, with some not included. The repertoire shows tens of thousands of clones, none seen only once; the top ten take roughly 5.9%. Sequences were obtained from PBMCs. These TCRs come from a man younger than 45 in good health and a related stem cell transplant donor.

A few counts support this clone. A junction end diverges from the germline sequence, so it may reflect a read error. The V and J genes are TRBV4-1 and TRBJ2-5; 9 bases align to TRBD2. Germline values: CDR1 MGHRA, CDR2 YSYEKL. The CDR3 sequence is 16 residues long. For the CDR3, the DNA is TGCACCAGCAGCCAAGGACGCGGGGGGGCCCAAGAGACCCAGTACTTC. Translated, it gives CTSSQGRGGAQETQYF.

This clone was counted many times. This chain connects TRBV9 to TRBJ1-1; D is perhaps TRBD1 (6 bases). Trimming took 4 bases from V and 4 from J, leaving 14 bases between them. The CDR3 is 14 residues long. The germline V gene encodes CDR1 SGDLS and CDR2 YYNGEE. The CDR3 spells CASSPQGASTEAFF. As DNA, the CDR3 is TGTGCCAGCAGCCCACAGGGTGCGAGCACTGAAGCTTTCTTT.

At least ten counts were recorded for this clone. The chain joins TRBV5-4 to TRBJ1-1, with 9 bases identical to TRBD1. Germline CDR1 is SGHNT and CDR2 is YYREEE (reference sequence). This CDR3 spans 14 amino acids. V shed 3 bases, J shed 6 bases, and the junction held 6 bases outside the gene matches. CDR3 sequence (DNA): TGTGCCAGCAGCTCAGGACAGGGGAGGGCTGAAGCTTTCTTT. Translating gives CASSSGQGRAEAFF.

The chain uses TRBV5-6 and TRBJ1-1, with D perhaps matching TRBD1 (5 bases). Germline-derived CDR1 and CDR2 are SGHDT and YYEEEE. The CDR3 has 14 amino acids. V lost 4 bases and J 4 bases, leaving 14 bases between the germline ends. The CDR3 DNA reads TGTGCCAGCAGCCCGCCAGGGCGGATCACTGAAGCTTTCTTT. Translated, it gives CASSPPGRITEAFF.

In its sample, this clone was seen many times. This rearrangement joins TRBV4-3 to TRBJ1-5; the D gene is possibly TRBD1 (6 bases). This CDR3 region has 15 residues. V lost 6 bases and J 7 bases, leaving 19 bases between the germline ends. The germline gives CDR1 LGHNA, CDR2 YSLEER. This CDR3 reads CASRPGERGMQPQHF. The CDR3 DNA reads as TGCGCCAGCAGACCAGGGGAGAGGGGTATGCAGCCCCAGCATTTT.

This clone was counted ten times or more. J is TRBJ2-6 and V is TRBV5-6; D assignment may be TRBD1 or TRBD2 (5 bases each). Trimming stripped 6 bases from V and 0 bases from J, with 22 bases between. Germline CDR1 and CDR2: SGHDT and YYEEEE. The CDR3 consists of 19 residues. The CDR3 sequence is CASKKRRTRNYSGANVLTF. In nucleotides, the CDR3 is TGTGCCAGCAAAAAAAGGAGGACACGTAATTACTCTGGGGCCAACGTCCTGACTTTC.

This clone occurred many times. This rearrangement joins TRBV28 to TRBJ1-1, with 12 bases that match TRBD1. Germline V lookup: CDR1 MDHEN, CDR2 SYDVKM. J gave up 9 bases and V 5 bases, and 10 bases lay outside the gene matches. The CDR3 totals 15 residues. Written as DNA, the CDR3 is TGTGCCAGCAGTACTGGGACAGGGGGCCAGCCTAAAGCTTTCTTT. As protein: CASSTGTGGQPKAFF.

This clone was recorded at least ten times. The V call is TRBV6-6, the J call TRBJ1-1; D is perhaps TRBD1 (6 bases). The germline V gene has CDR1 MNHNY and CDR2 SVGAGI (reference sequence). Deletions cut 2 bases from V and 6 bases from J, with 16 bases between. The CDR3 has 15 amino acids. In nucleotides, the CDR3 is TGTGCCAGCAGTTACCCCTCCACAGGGAGCGCTGAAGCTTTCTTT. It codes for CASSYPSTGSAEAFF.

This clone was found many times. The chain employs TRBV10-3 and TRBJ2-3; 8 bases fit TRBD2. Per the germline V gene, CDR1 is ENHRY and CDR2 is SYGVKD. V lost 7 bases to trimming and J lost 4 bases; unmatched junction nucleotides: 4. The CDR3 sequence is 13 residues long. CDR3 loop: CAITREGADTQYF. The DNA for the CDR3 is TGTGCCATCACCCGGGAGGGGGCAGATACGCAGTATTTT.